These T cell receptor beta chains were read from a single sample in a study of blood T cell repertoires in COVID-19. Assay: immunoSEQ multiplex PCR; the TCRdb copy retains only in-frame clones and omits some. This table holds more than 300,000 clones, 89% found once. Sequencing was performed on peripheral blood. Source of these receptors: a young woman with COVID-19, enrolled during active disease. Both conserved end residues are trimmed from each CDR3. Clone size appears in some rows only: once, few, many, or a class for an expanded clone.

V gene,clone size,CDR3 protein
TRBV4-3,-,ASSRSSSSGGADTQY
TRBV28,-,ASSLKFSGGRQPQH
TRBV7-2,-,ASSLRPGTYEQY
TRBV5-1,-,ASSGGPQGINSPLH
TRBV19,-,ASSREGFGQPQH
TRBV5-1,-,ASSALGQGVDEQF
TRBV5-5,few,ASSLRGPNTGELF
TRBV7-3,-,ASSLGLAPETQY
TRBV29-1,-,SVRTSGYNEQF
TRBV9,-,ASSVGAAHYGYT